This entry concerns a single T cell receptor beta chain. The CDR3 is 15 residues long. CDR1 and CDR2 from the germline V gene are SGHRS and YFSETQ. The ends lost 2 bases at V and 5 bases at J; junction bases unmatched: 3. This sample is drawn from a study of ipilimumab plus nivolumab after autologous stem cell transplantation. Study summary: The DLBCL group included primary refractory and relapsed cases.

Ipilimumab, 1 mg/kg, started 14 to 28 days after autologous transplant. Only in-frame clones appear in the TCRdb table, and some are missing; sequencing was by immunoSEQ multiplex PCR. The repertoire holds 8,000 to 13,000 clones, with about 81% as singletons. The chain is built from TRBV5-1 and TRBJ2-1, with 11 bases that match TRBD2. The sample consisted of PBMCs, taken in a trial of ipilimumab plus nivolumab as post-transplant consolidation. The receptor's source is a male donor with diffuse large B-cell lymphoma. The CDR3 protein is CASSFSGGANNEQFF. The CDR3 nucleotides read TGCGCCAGCAGCTTTAGCGGGGGGGCAAACAATGAGCAGTTCTTC. Together with reference TRBV5-1 and TRBJ2-1, the CDR3 gives the full variable domain: KAGVTQTPRYLIKTRGQQVTLSCSPISGHRSVSWYQQTPGQGLQFLFEYFSETQRNKGNFPGRFSGRQFSNSRSEMNVSTLELGDSALYLCASSFSGGANNEQFFGPGTRLTVL.